Sequencing of this T cell receptor beta chain was carried out in a study of CD8 T cells in ankylosing spondylitis. CDR1 is GTSNPN and CDR2 is SVGIG in the germline V gene (reference sequence). The CDR3 totals 13 residues. V lost 3 bases to trimming and J lost 4 bases; unmatched junction nucleotides: 3. TCRdb redid the calling of the 5' RACE reads with MiXCR, one entry per CDR3 protein. The sample holds 450,000 or so distinct CDR3 sequences; around 26% are singletons and the top ten take about 0.9%. Study-level points and caveats: There were earlier reports of some motif variants in reactive arthritis synovial fluid and blood. Matched ankylosing spondylitis synovial fluid reportedly contained a significantly enriched population of disease-linked clones. What appeared characteristic of ankylosing spondylitis blood was a TCR beta motif of seven to nine highly homologous variants.

As for this clonotype: As yet, its antigen is unknown.

The source of this sequence is a male donor with ankylosing spondylitis. The J gene is TRBJ2-1, the V gene TRBV30; 7 bases line up with TRBD1. Sequenced material: blood, either unsorted or a sorted T cell fraction (not recorded which). The CDR3 coding sequence is TGTGCCTGGAGACAGGACAGGTACAATGAGCAGTTCTTC. Translating gives CAWRQDRYNEQFF.